One and the same sample provided the 17 T cell receptor beta chains below, sequenced in a study of blood T cell repertoires in COVID-19. Sequenced by immunoSEQ multiplex PCR; TCRdb stores in-frame clones only, minus some. The table shows tens of thousands of clones, with 77% occurring only once. The material sequenced was peripheral blood. These receptors all stem from a man older than 75 with active or convalescent COVID-19.

The chain recombines TRBV28 with TRBJ2-7; D is uncertain. Germline values: CDR1 MDHEN, CDR2 SYDVKM. V was shortened by 3 bases and J by 5 bases, with 8 bases between the two germline ends. The length of the CDR3 is 12 residues. CDR3 DNA: TGTGCCAGCAGTTTGGCACCCGACGAGCAGTACTTC. Translation: CASSLAPDEQYF. Filled out from reference TRBV28 and TRBJ2-7, the complete variable domain reads DVKVTQSSRYLVKRTGEKVFLECVQDMDHENMFWYRQDPGLGLRLIYFSYDVKMKEKGDIPEGYSVSREKKERFSLILESASTNQTSMYLCASSLAPDEQYFGPGTRLTVT.

The J gene is TRBJ1-2, the V gene TRBV5-1; perhaps TRBD1 as D (6 bases). With 5 bases removed from V and 1 base from J, the gap between germline ends came to 12 bases. CDR3 length equals 14 residues. Germline-derived CDR1 and CDR2 are SGHRS and YFSETQ. Here the CDR3 reads CASRSAGDNYGYTF. The CDR3 coding sequence is TGCGCCAGCAGATCAGCAGGGGATAACTATGGCTACACCTTC.

J is TRBJ1-5 and V is TRBV7-8, with unresolved D. The ends were cut back, 5 bases at V and 0 bases at J, with 8 bases in the middle. Germline CDR1 and CDR2: SGHVS and FQNEAQ. The CDR3 is 14 amino acids. This CDR3 reads CASSPQNSNQPQHF. The CDR3 region has the DNA TGTGCCAGCAGCCCTCAGAATAGCAATCAGCCCCAGCATTTT.

This clone was observed a handful of times. The chain employs TRBV6-5 and TRBJ2-7; TRBD2 agrees at 7 bases. Looked up from germline, CDR1 is MNHEY and CDR2 is SVGAGI. Trimming cost V 4 bases and J 4 bases; bases outside gene matches: 4. There are 13 residues in the CDR3. The CDR3 region is CASSWGGRYEQYF. The CDR3 nucleotides read TGTGCCAGCAGTTGGGGAGGGAGGTACGAGCAGTACTTC.

The V gene is TRBV6-5, the J gene TRBJ1-6, with 7 bases identical to TRBD1. Germline loops: CDR1 MNHEY, CDR2 SVGAGI. This CDR3 comprises 12 residues. Trimming cost V 7 bases and J 10 bases; bases outside gene matches: 4. CDR3 sequence: CASKSQGSPLHF. DNA of the CDR3: TGTGCCAGCAAATCACAGGGGTCACCCCTCCACTTT.

The V gene is TRBV12-3 or TRBV12-4, the J gene TRBJ2-7; 7 bases map to TRBD1. The ends lost 6 bases at V and 3 bases at J; junction bases unmatched: 5. The CDR3 sequence is 13 residues long. The CDR3 is CASRPRGHYEQYF. The CDR3 DNA sequence: TGTGCCAGCAGGCCAAGGGGGCACTACGAGCAGTACTTC.

The chain recombines TRBV6-6 with TRBJ2-5; 7 bases agree with TRBD1. The germline CDR1 and CDR2 sequences are MNHNY and SVGAGI (reference sequence). Losses at the gene ends were 4 bases for V and 3 bases for J; bases not matched to a gene: 5. CDR3 size: 14 residues. As DNA, the CDR3 is TGTGCCAGCAGTTGGGACGGACAGGAAGAGACCCAGTACTTC. Translated: CASSWDGQEETQYF.

This clone came up a few times. The rearrangement uses TRBV5-5 and TRBJ2-5; D is unclear. Trimming pared 0 bases from V and 4 bases from J, leaving 7 bases between. Per germline, CDR1 SGHKS and CDR2 YYEKEE (reference sequence). This CDR3 contains 13 residues. CDR3 protein: CASSLAGLETQYF. CDR3 DNA: TGTGCCAGCAGCTTGGCTGGCTTAGAGACCCAGTACTTC.

The chain has TRBV4-2 and TRBJ2-2; the D is unclear. The CDR3 consists of 15 residues. V was cut by 5 bases and J by 4 bases, with 14 bases left in between. CDR1 and CDR2 (germline): LGHNA, YNFKEQ. The CDR3 here is CASSSEVSVTGELFF. The CDR3 nucleotides read TGTGCCAGCAGCTCAGAAGTAAGTGTCACCGGGGAGCTGTTTTTT.

This clone was observed once. The rearrangement joins TRBV4-3 to TRBJ1-1; D gene uncertain. CDR3 size: 14 residues. V was shortened by 0 bases and J by 7 bases, with 12 bases between the two germline ends. The germline gives CDR1 LGHNA, CDR2 YSLEER. The CDR3 DNA sequence: TGCGCCAGCAGCCAAGAGTGGTCAGAATATGAAGCTTTCTTT. Translated, it gives CASSQEWSEYEAFF.

A few counts support this clone. The chain combines TRBV7-2 with TRBJ1-2; D is possibly TRBD1 (5 bases). V dropped 5 bases and J dropped 7 bases, with 14 bases sitting between them. Germline-derived CDR1 and CDR2 are SGHTA and FQGNSA. CDR3 length: 13 residues. The CDR3 DNA reads as TGTGCCAGCAGCCCATCGGAGCAGGGTGGCTACACCTTC. It translates to CASSPSEQGGYTF.

V gene TRBV7-8 combines with J gene TRBJ2-7; 11 nucleotides match TRBD2. In germline, CDR1 is SGHVS, CDR2 FQNEAQ. The CDR3 totals 15 residues. The ends lost 5 bases at V and 0 bases at J; junction bases unmatched: 3. DNA of the CDR3: TGTGCCAGCAGCGTGACTAGCGGGGCCTCCTACGAGCAGTACTTC. Protein product: CASSVTSGASYEQYF.

The chain recombines TRBV11-1 with TRBJ2-1, with 7 bases lining up with TRBD2. The trim removed 0 bases at V and 8 bases at J, leaving 13 bases unmatched. CDR3 length equals 17 residues. The germline V gene has CDR1 SGHAT and CDR2 FQDESV (reference sequence). The CDR3 sequence: CASSLALGGGVRDEQFF. CDR3 DNA: TGTGCCAGCAGCTTAGCCCTTGGTGGGGGGGTTAGGGATGAGCAGTTCTTC.

The genes are TRBV18 and TRBJ1-4, with D perhaps TRBD1 (6 bases). V lost 2 bases to trimming and J lost 8 bases, with 15 bases between them. This CDR3 contains 15 residues. Germline CDR1 and CDR2: KGHSH and LQKENI. As DNA, the CDR3 is TGTGCCAGCTCACCAGTAAGGGGGAATAGAGAAAAACTGTTTTTT. Translating gives CASSPVRGNREKLFF.

This clone was detected only a few times. This chain joins TRBV7-2 and TRBJ1-1, with a weak D call TRBD1 (6 bases). V was trimmed by 1 base and J by 4 bases, leaving 13 bases between them. The CDR3 length is 15 residues. Germline V gene data show CDR1 as SGHTA and CDR2 as FQGNSA. The CDR3, as DNA: TGTGCCAGCAGCTTAGATAGGGGGAGTTCCACTGAAGCTTTCTTT. Protein sequence: CASSLDRGSSTEAFF.

This clone has only one observation. V and J are TRBV11-2 and TRBJ2-2; 10 bases match TRBD2. This CDR3 spans 18 amino acids. Trimming at V came to 3 bases and at J to 6 bases, leaving 13 bases not matched to a gene. CDR1 and CDR2 from the germline V gene are SGHAT and FQNNGV. The CDR3 bases are TGTGCCAGCAGCTTCCCCAGCGGGAGGGCCCTAGGTGCCGGGGAGCTGTTTTTT. This translates into CASSFPSGRALGAGELFF.

J is TRBJ1-2 and V is TRBV3-1 (or the pseudogene TRBV3-2); D is undetermined. Trimming cost V 0 bases and J 5 bases, with 16 bases left between them. CDR3 length: 16 amino acids. Germline assignment: CDR1 LGHDT and CDR2 YNNKEL (reference sequence). The CDR3 coding sequence is TGTGCCAGCAGCCAAGAGAGGGCAGGACTGGGTTATGGCTACACCTTC. Translating it yields CASSQERAGLGYGYTF.